This T cell receptor (beta chain) was identified in a study of technical replicates of blood from several donors (dated by TCRdb to 2016 to 2017). As for this clone: Its antigen target is currently unknown. There are no base qualities to consult, and no much larger clone falls within one base.

The method behind the library was the immunoSEQ multiplex PCR assay. TCRdb provides this immuneACCESS table in a form limited to in-frame rearrangements. Some clones are lacking; in checked studies, under half of them reflect an unresolved V gene, and why the rest are absent is not known. The sample table holds tens of thousands of clones, of which around 93% were seen once. The ten largest clonotypes hold roughly 0.25% of the sample. The clonotype comes from a human donor in good health. The sample comprised T cells isolated from PBMCs.

The DNA reads TGTGCCAGCAGCAAGACACAGGGGTCCACTGAAGCTTTCTTT. It is translated as CASSKTQGSTEAFF. The chain was built from TRBV7-9 and TRBJ1-1, with TRBD1 identical over 7 junction bases. The CDR3 starts with the cysteine, ends with the phenylalanine, and has 14 residues. Only CDR3 DNA is held: 42 bases, read in frame from base 1. V and J are trimmed by 5 bases and 4 bases, and the gene matches miss 7 bases of the junction. The germline V gene encodes CDR1 SEHNR and CDR2 FQNEAQ (reference sequence). With the rest looked up from the reference TRBV7-9 and TRBJ1-1 genes rather than sequenced, the full variable domain is DTGVSQNPRHKITKRGQNVTFRCDPISEHNRLYWYRQTLGQGPEFLTYFQNEAQLEKSRLLSDRFSAERPKGSFSTLEIQRTEQGDSAMYLCASSKTQGSTEAFFGQGTRLTVV.